The entry that follows covers one T cell receptor (beta chain) sequence. As yet, its antigen is unknown. The sample originates from a study of CD8+ T cells in alopecia areata. Sequencing templates came from extracted RNA that was reverse transcribed into cDNA. TCRdb keeps only in-frame clones here, not all; method: immunoSEQ multiplex PCR. This table has 150,000 to 200,000 clones, roughly 66% appearing once. The treatment here: oral pan-JAK inhibitor, 5-10 mg twice daily. Study-level findings and limits: In scalp and blood during tofacitinib, many expanded lesional clones persisted.

The source material was CD4+ T cells sorted from blood, sampled at week 24, from a patient treated with tofacitinib. The receptor was isolated from a human donor with alopecia areata.

The CDR3, as DNA: TGTGCCAGCAGTGAAACTACCTATAATTCACCCCTCCACTTT. Translation gives CASSETTYNSPLHF. The chain uses TRBV25-1 and TRBJ1-6; D gene unclear. Germline CDR1 is MGHDK and CDR2 is SYGVNS. The V gene lost 2 bases and the J gene lost 2 bases, with 4 bases spanning the gap. The CDR3 totals 14 residues.